These 17 T cell receptor beta chains originate from one sample sequenced in a study of CD8+CD57+ T cells in acquired aplastic anemia. TCR beta VDJ and CDR3 were profiled, and genomic DNA was the template. Via MiXCR, TCRdb re-called the reads, giving one row per CDR3 protein. The sample lists 400,000 to 450,000 distinct CDR3 sequences; roughly 68% were seen once. Sequenced sample: sorted CD4+, CD8+, or CD8+CD57+ T cells (not recorded which) from PBMCs. All receptors derive from a human donor in good health, serving as a control.

The V call is TRBV10-3, the J call TRBJ2-7; 8 nucleotides align to TRBD1. The V and J ends lost 10 bases and 5 bases, in that order; junction bases with no gene match: 13. Germline CDR1 reads ENHRY; CDR2 reads SYGVKD. This CDR3 has 14 residues. In DNA, the CDR3 is TGTGCCACCAGGGGGCCAGCGATCTTTGACGAGCAGTACTTC. It translates to CATRGPAIFDEQYF.

Concerning this clonotype: At one boundary the junction diverges from the germline segment, which might be a read error. The V and J genes are TRBV9 and TRBJ2-2, with unresolved D. Germline V lookup: CDR1 SGDLS, CDR2 YYNGEE. There are 16 residues in the CDR3. CDR3 sequence: CVSSLDRAENTWELFF. As DNA, the CDR3 is TGTGTCAGCAGCTTAGATAGGGCGGAGAACACCTGGGAGCTGTTTTTT.

The rearrangement joins TRBV7-2 to TRBJ2-2; D is possibly TRBD2 (6 bases). This CDR3 spans 15 amino acids. V dropped 3 bases and J dropped 8 bases, with 16 bases sitting between them. Per germline, CDR1 SGHTA and CDR2 FQGNSA. CDR3 coding DNA: TGTGCCAGCAGCTTGGGCGGGGTCAATCCTGGGGAGCTGTTTTTT. The encoded protein is CASSLGGVNPGELFF.

There are many counts of this clonotype. The J gene is TRBJ1-3, the V gene TRBV30; D is uncertain. Looked up from germline, CDR1 is GTSNPN and CDR2 is SVGIG (reference sequence). This CDR3 has 14 amino acids. V lost 3 bases to trimming and J lost 4 bases, with 13 bases between them. CDR3 sequence reads: CAWRGGGMGNTIYF. In DNA, the CDR3 is TGTGCCTGGAGAGGCGGAGGGATGGGAAACACCATATATTTT.

V usage is TRBV7-8 and J usage is TRBJ2-7; D possibly corresponds to TRBD2 (5 bases). The germline V and J ends were trimmed by 10 bases and 13 bases, with 32 bases remaining between them. Germline loops: CDR1 SGHVS, CDR2 FQNEAQ. CDR3 length equals 15 residues. The DNA for the CDR3 is TGTGCCATCAGTGAGCCCGACGGGAACTATGGCTACACCTACTTC. Amino acid sequence: CAISEPDGNYGYTYF.

A note on this clonotype: Compared with germline, one end of the junction differs, possibly owing to a read error. This chain uses TRBV19 with TRBJ2-7; D gene unclear. The length of the CDR3 is 13 residues. CDR1 is LNHDA and CDR2 is SQIVND in the germline V gene (reference sequence). The CDR3 DNA sequence: TGTGCCAGTAAGGTGAAGGCCCCCTACGATGAATCCTTC. This codes for CASKVKAPYDESF.

The chain couples TRBV7-6 to TRBJ1-1; 7 bases line up with TRBD1. V shed 7 bases, J shed 0 bases, and the junction held 8 bases outside the gene matches. CDR3 length equals 15 residues. CDR1 is SGHVS and CDR2 is FNYEAQ in the germline V gene. This CDR3 reads CASKSPGQMNTEAFF. DNA for the CDR3: TGTGCCAGCAAATCACCGGGACAGATGAACACTGAAGCTTTCTTT.

The genes are TRBV19 and TRBJ1-4; D is possibly TRBD1 (5 bases). The CDR3 totals 14 residues. V lost 2 bases and J 8 bases, leaving 12 bases between the germline ends. Germline V gene lookup returns CDR1 LNHDA and CDR2 SQIVND (reference sequence). In DNA form, the CDR3 reads TGTGCCAGTAGTATAAGGGACGGGTTAGAAAAACTGTTTTTT. This codes for CASSIRDGLEKLFF.

The J gene is TRBJ1-6, the V gene TRBV11-1, with D unresolved. CDR1 and CDR2 from the germline V gene are SGHAT and FQDESV (reference sequence). The ends were cut back, 5 bases at V and 4 bases at J, with 18 bases in the middle. CDR3 length: 17 residues. DNA of the CDR3: TGTGCCAGCAGCAAGCAGACCGAATCTGCGTATAATTCACCCCTCCACTTT. Its translation: CASSKQTESAYNSPLHF.

The count of this clonotype is one. The rearrangement uses TRBV12-3 or TRBV12-4 and TRBJ1-2; perhaps TRBD1 as D (6 bases). V was clipped by 6 bases and J by 7 bases, with 15 bases between them. This CDR3 is 13 amino acids long. This CDR3 reads CASSPGDGGGYTF. The CDR3 coding sequence is TGTGCCAGCAGCCCAGGGGACGGGGGTGGCTACACCTTC.

V and J are TRBV5-1 and TRBJ2-1, with D tentatively TRBD2 (6 bases). Trimming shortened V by 4 bases and J by 9 bases, and 8 bases separated the two germline ends. The CDR3 contains 11 residues. The germline CDR1 and CDR2 sequences are SGHRS and YFSETQ. CDR3 residues: CASSPGSEQFF. The DNA for the CDR3 is TGCGCCAGCAGCCCCGGGAGTGAGCAGTTCTTC.

Ten or more counts support this clonotype. The rearrangement links TRBV5-5 to TRBJ1-6, with TRBD1 matching over 7 bases. The V gene end was trimmed by 3 bases and the J gene end by 6 bases; junction bases not matched to a gene: 9. Germline loops: CDR1 SGHKS, CDR2 YYEKEE (reference sequence). CDR3 length: 16 amino acids. As DNA, the CDR3 is TGTGCCAGCAGCTCATATCGGACAGGAATTAATTCACCCCTCCACTTT. As protein: CASSSYRTGINSPLHF.

The genes are TRBV20-1 and TRBJ1-1; D gene uncertain. V was clipped by 3 bases and J by 4 bases, with 12 bases between them. The CDR3 is 13 amino acids. The germline V gene has CDR1 DFQATT and CDR2 SNEGSKA (reference sequence). The CDR3 DNA sequence: TGCAGTGCTAGTCGCGGAGCGACCACTGAAGCTTTCTTT. Residues: CSASRGATTEAFF.

The J gene is TRBJ2-5, the V gene TRBV12-3 or TRBV12-4; 10 bases align to TRBD1. The CDR3 length is 14 residues. Germline trimming cut 5 bases from V and 4 bases from J; bases unmatched to any gene: 4. CDR3 sequence (DNA): TGTGCCAGCAGTCCTAGGACAGGGGGAGAGACCCAGTACTTC. Amino acid sequence: CASSPRTGGETQYF.

Note on this clonotype: One end of the junction varies from germline; a read error may be responsible. The chain has TRBV19 and TRBJ2-1; D gene ambiguous. There are 13 residues in the CDR3. CDR1 is LNHDA, CDR2 SQIVND, per germline (reference sequence). The CDR3 bases are TGTGCCAGCAGTGCCGCCTCCTACAATGGGCAGTCCTTC. This sequence encodes CASSAASYNGQSF.

This clonotype was detected many times. The chain uses TRBV19 and TRBJ1-6; D perhaps matches TRBD1 (5 bases). Germline lookup yields CDR1 LNHDA and CDR2 SQIVND (reference sequence). V was pared by 3 bases and J by 6 bases, with 9 bases between. The CDR3 is 14 residues long. This chain's CDR3 is CASSIQGTNSPLHF. As DNA, the CDR3 is TGTGCCAGTAGTATCCAGGGAACTAATTCACCCCTCCACTTT.

This chain joins TRBV5-1 and TRBJ1-6; maybe TRBD1 (5 bases). V shed 0 bases and J shed 9 bases, with 7 bases lying between them. The CDR3 spans 13 residues. CDR1 and CDR2 from the germline V gene are SGHRS and YFSETQ. For the CDR3, the DNA is TGCGCCAGCAGCTTGGGGGGGATTTCACCCCTCCACTTT. It is translated as CASSLGGISPLHF.